In its sample, the clone carrying this T cell receptor (beta chain) was seen many times. Researchers took RNA transcripts and amplified the TCR beta CDR3 regions from them. A set of HTBI primers served as the primers for a first-round RT-PCR of the TCR CDR3. From the multiplex PCR reads, TCRdb called clonotypes with MiXCR, one entry per CDR3 protein. Of 450,000 to 600,000 distinct CDR3 sequences in the sample, about 14% were seen once. The V gene lost 3 bases and the J gene lost 5 bases, with 11 bases spanning the gap. The CDR3 loop spans 14 amino acids. From germline, CDR1 is MNHEY and CDR2 SMNVEV (reference sequence). These data are taken from a study of T cells in Graves' hyperthyroidism and ophthalmopathy.

Sequencing input: blood. This TCR came from a woman between 40 and 50 years old with Graves' hyperthyroidism. The chain recombines TRBV27 with TRBJ2-1; D perhaps matches TRBD2 (6 bases). The DNA for the CDR3 is TGTGCCAGCAGTTTCGTCGGGAGCGACAATGAGCAGTTCTTC. It specifies CASSFVGSDNEQFF.